The T cell receptor (beta chain) described here comes from a study of type 1 regulatory T cells. Study background: This in vitro CD4 product, T-allo10, is enriched for Tr1 cells and alloantigen-specific.

Each CDR3 protein is one row after TCRdb ran MiXCR on the reads. The sample contains 80,000 to 100,000 distinct CDR3 sequences, roughly a third of which appear only once. Sequences were obtained from CD4+ T cells, either the whole sample or a sorted fraction (not recorded which). The clonotype was recovered from a human donor in good health.

The CDR3 region is CASIPGAWSYGYTF. The CDR3 DNA reads as TGTGCCAGTATACCGGGGGCTTGGAGCTATGGCTACACCTTC. This sequence joins TRBV19 and TRBJ1-2, with D tentatively TRBD1 (6 bases). The CDR3 has 14 amino acids. Germline V gene lookup returns CDR1 LNHDA and CDR2 SQIVND (reference sequence). V lost 7 bases to trimming and J lost 4 bases, with 16 bases between them.